This TCR beta chain is from a study of CD8+CD57+ T cells in acquired aplastic anemia. Study in general: The study obtained an average of 3.2 ug of DNA from sorted CD4+ and CD8+ cells. Points from the study as a whole: Sharing between patients and controls was observed for roughly 30 CD8+ CDR3 sequences.

Germline loops: CDR1 GTSNPN, CDR2 SVGIG (reference sequence). The CDR3 is 15 residues long. With 4 bases clipped from V and 4 bases from J, the junction kept 10 bases outside the gene matches. Note on this clonotype: Its target is not known.

Genomic DNA provided the template from which TCR beta VDJ and CDR3 profiles were obtained. TCRdb re-called the reads through MiXCR, storing one row per CDR3 protein. The sample includes 150,000 to 200,000 distinct CDR3 sequences, around 40% of them seen just once. The sequence derives from a human donor in good health. Sequenced input: sorted CD4+, CD8+, or CD8+CD57+ T cells (not recorded which) from PBMCs. V gene TRBV30 combines with J gene TRBJ1-2, with 9 bases lining up with TRBD1. CDR3 region: CAWTPNRGLSYGYTF. The CDR3 DNA reads TGTGCCTGGACCCCAAACAGGGGGCTGAGCTATGGCTACACCTTC.